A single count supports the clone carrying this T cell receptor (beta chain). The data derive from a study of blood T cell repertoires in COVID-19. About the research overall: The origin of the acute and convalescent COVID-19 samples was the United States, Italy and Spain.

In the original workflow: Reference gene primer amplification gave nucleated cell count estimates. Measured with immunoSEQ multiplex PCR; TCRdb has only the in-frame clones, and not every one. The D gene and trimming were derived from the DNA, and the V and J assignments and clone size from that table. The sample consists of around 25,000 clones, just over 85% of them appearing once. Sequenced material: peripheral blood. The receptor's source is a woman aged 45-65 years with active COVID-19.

The CDR3: CASSLLVSDTQYF. The CDR3 bases are TGTGCCAGCAGCTTACTAGTCTCAGATACGCAGTATTTT. The V gene is TRBV7-3, the J gene TRBJ2-3; D gene unclear. The CDR3 has 13 residues. V was shortened by 2 bases and J by 4 bases, with 7 bases between the two germline ends. The germline V gene encodes CDR1 SGHTA and CDR2 FQGTGA.